This TCR beta chain was identified in a study of blood T cells in healthy people across ages. Study-level information: Per two T cells, about one barcoded beta molecule was captured through template switching. Findings and caveats of the study: Since the PBMCs were unsorted, naive and antigen-experienced cells could not be conclusively compared. A roughly linear age-dependent decrease characterized TCR beta diversity per million T cells.

This clonotype was seen only a few times. Its cognate antigen is unknown. Alongside a J-beta primer mix, a sample-barcoded 5' primer served in a second PCR lasting about 7 to 12 cycles. One entry per CDR3 protein, called by TCRdb with MiXCR from the 5' RACE reads. The table records 1 million or so distinct CDR3 sequences, less than 50% of them present only once. The CDR3 has 14 amino acids. CDR1 DFQATT and CDR2 SNEGSKA come from the germline V gene (reference sequence). V and J are TRBV20-1 and TRBJ2-5; TRBD2 matches at 10 bases. Judging by the DNA end, TRBJ2-7 fits better; the J call may be wrong. Sequenced sample: blood. This receptor was taken from a woman in her sixties in good health. The CDR3 loop is CSARDGLADYEQYF. The DNA for the CDR3 is TGCAGTGCTAGAGACGGACTAGCGGATTACGAGCAGTACTTC.